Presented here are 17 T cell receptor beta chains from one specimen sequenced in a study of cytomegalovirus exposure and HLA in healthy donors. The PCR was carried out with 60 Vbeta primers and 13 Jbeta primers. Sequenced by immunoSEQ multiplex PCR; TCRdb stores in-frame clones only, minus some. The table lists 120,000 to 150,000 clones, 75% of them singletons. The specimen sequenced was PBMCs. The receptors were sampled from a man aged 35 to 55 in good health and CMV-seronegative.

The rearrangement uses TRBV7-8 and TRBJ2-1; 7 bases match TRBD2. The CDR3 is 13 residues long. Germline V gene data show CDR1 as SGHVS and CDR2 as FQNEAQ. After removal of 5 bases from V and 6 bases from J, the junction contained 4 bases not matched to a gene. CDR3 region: CASSARLANEQFF. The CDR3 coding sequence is TGTGCCAGCAGCGCCAGACTAGCCAATGAGCAGTTCTTC.

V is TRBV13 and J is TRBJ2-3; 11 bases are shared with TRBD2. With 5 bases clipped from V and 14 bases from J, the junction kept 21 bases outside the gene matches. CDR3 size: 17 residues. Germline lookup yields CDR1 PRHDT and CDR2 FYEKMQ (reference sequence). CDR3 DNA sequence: TGTGCCAGCAGCGAAGTTGCTAGCGGGGGGTCAAGTGTTAGGGCGTATTTT. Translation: CASSEVASGGSSVRAYF.

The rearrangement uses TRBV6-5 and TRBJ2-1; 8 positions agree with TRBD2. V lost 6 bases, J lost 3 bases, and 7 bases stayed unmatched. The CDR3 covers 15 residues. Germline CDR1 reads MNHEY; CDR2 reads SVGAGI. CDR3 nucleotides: TGTGCCAGCAGCGTACGGGGGGGTGTCTACAATGAGCAGTTCTTC. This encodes CASSVRGGVYNEQFF.

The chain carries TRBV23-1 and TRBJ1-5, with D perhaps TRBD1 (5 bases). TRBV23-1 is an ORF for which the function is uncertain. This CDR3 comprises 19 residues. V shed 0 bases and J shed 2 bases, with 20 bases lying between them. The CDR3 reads CASSQSEGPYGDGNQPQHF. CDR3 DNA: TGCGCCAGCAGTCAATCGGAGGGGCCTTATGGGGATGGCAATCAGCCCCAGCATTTT.

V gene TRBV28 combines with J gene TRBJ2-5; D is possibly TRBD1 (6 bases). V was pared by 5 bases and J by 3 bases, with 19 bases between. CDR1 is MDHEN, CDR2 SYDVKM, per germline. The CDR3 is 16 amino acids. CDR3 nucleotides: TGTGCCAGCAGTCGTGGGGGCTGGCGGAACAAAGAGACCCAGTACTTC. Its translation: CASSRGGWRNKETQYF.

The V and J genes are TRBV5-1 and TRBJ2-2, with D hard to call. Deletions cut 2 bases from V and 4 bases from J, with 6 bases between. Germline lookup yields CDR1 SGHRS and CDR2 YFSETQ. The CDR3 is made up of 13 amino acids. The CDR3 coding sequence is TGCGCCAGCAGCTTTCGCAGCACCGGGGAGCTGTTTTTT. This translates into CASSFRSTGELFF.

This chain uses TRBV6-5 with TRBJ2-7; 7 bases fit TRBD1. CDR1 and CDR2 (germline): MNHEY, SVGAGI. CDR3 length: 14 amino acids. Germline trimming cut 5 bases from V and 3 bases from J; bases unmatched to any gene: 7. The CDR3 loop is CASSPGSGGYEQYF. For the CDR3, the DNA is TGTGCCAGCAGTCCCGGGTCAGGGGGCTACGAGCAGTACTTC.

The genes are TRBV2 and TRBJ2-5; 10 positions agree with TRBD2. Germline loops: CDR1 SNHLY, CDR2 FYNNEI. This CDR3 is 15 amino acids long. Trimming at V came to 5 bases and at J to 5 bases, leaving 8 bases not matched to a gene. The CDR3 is CASSRSGGAGETQYF. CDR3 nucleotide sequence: TGTGCCAGCAGTCGGAGCGGGGGGGCCGGGGAGACCCAGTACTTC. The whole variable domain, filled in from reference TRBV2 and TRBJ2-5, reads EPEVTQTPSHQVTQMGQEVILRCVPISNHLYFYWYRQILGQKVEFLVSFYNNEISEKSEIFDDQFSVERPDGSNFTLKIRSTKLEDSAMYFCASSRSGGAGETQYFGPGTRLLVL.

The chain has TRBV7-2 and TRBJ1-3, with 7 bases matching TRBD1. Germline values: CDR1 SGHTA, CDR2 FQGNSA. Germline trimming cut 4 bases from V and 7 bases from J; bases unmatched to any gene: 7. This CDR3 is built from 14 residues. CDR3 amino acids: CASSSRTGDNTIYF. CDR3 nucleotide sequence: TGTGCCAGCAGCTCTCGGACAGGCGACAACACCATATATTTT.

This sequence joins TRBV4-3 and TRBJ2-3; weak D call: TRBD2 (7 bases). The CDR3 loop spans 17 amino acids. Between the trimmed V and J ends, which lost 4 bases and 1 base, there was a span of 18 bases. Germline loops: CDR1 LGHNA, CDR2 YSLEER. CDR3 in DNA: TGCGCCAGCAGCCCGCGCTCGGGGGGCCTTGGCACAGATACGCAGTATTTT. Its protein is CASSPRSGGLGTDTQYF.

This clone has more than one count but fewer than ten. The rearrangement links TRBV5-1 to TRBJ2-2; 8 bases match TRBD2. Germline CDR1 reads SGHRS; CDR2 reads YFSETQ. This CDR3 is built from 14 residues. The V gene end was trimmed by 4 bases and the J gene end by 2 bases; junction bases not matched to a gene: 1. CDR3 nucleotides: TGCGCCAGCAGCGCGGGGGGTAACACCGGGGAGCTGTTTTTT. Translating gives CASSAGGNTGELFF.

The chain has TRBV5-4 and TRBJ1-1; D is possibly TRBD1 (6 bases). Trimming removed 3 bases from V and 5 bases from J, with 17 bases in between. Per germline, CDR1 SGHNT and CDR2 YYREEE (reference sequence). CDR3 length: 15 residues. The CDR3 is CASSSDQGTRTEAFF. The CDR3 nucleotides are TGTGCCAGCAGCTCGGACCAGGGGACAAGGACTGAAGCTTTCTTT.

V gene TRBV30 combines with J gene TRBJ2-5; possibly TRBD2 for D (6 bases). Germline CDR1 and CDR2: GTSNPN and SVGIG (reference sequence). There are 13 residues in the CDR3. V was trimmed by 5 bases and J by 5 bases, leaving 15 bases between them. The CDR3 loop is CAWGWKAGETQYF. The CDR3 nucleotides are TGTGCCTGGGGGTGGAAGGCGGGGGAGACCCAGTACTTC.

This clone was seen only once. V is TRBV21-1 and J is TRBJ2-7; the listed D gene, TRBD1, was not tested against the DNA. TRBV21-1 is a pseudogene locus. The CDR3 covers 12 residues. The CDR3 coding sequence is TGTGCCACGAGGGGACACCTCTACGAGCAGTACTTC. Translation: CATRGHLYEQYF.

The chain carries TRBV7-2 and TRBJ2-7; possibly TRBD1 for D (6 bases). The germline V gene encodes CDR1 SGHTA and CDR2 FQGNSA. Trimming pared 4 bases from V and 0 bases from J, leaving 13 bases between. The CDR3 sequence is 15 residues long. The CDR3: CASSSNTGLSYEQYF. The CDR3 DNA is TGTGCCAGCAGCTCAAACACAGGGCTCTCCTACGAGCAGTACTTC.

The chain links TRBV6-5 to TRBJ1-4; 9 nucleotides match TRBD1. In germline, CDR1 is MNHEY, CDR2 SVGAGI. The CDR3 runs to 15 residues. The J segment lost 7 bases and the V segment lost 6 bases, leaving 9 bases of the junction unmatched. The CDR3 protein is CASSLNRGLGEKLFF. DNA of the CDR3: TGTGCCAGCAGCTTAAACAGGGGGCTCGGTGAAAAACTGTTTTTT.

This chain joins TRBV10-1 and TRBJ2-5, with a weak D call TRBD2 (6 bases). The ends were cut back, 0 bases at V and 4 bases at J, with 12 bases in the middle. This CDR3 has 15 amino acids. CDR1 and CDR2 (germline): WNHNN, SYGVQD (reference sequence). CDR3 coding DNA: TGCGCCAGCAGTGAGTCTAGAGGCGGGGCAGAGACCCAGTACTTC. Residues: CASSESRGGAETQYF.